A selection of T cell receptor beta chains follows, all from one sample in a study of human T cells and chemical hapten exposure. Each CDR3 protein is one row after TCRdb ran MiXCR on the RACE reads. The sample records under 40,000 distinct CDR3 sequences, more than 6% being singletons. Specimen: whole blood, collected in connection with sensitization to the hapten diphenylcyclopropenone (DPC). The receptor set was obtained from a woman in her 30s with alopecia areata. Some clones in this sample may be carry-over from other donors' samples. Each CDR3 is given with its conserved first and last residue. A D gene is named only where the DNA matches it firmly. Some rows mark clone size as missing; the rest say once, few, many or name a class of expanded clone.

length,J,D,V,size,DNA,CDR3
13,TRBJ1-5,.,TRBV30,.,TGTGCCTGGAGTAGGTTTGCGGGACAGCCCCAGCATTTT,CAWSRFAGQPQHF
13,TRBJ2-3,.,TRBV7-8,many,TGTGCCAGCAGCTTAGGGATCACAGATACGCAGTATTTT,CASSLGITDTQYF
15,TRBJ1-3,.,TRBV7-2,.,TGTGCCAGCACCCCCGGGGGAGGGGTTAAAAACACCATATATTTT,CASTPGGGVKNTIYF
12,TRBJ2-3,.,TRBV10-3,.,TGTGCCATCAGTGAGCGGACAGATACGCAGTATTTT,CAISERTDTQYF
13,TRBJ1-2,.,TRBV15,.,TGTGCCACCAGCAGAGATCTGCGCTATGGCTACACCTTC,CATSRDLRYGYTF
15,TRBJ2-6,.,TRBV7-9,many,TGTGCCAGCAGCTTAGAAGGTTTGGGGGCCAACGTCCTGACTTTC,CASSLEGLGANVLTF
16,TRBJ2-6,.,TRBV29-1,.,TGCAGCGCCGGGACGCCACAACTTTCTGGGGCCAACGTCCTGACTTTC,CSAGTPQLSGANVLTF
16,TRBJ2-6,.,TRBV19,.,TGTGCCAGTAGTACAGGGTCAACCTCTGGGGCCAACGTCCTGACTTTC,CASSTGSTSGANVLTF
15,TRBJ1-6,TRBD1,TRBV12-3/TRBV12-4,many,TGTGCCAGCAGAAAAGAGGGACAGGGAAATTCACCCCTCCACTTT,CASRKEGQGNSPLHF
14,TRBJ2-7,.,TRBV6-1,.,TGTGCCAGCAGTAATAACAGGCTATCCTACGAGCAGTACTTC,CASSNNRLSYEQYF
14,TRBJ1-5,.,TRBV25-1,many,TGTGCCAGCAGTGTCGGTTCGGGCAATCAGCCCCAGCATTTT,CASSVGSGNQPQHF
14,TRBJ2-3,.,TRBV6-1,many,TGTGCCAGCAGTGCTCGGGGGTCAGATCATACGCAGTATTTT,CASSARGSDHTQYF
16,TRBJ1-3,TRBD1,TRBV7-9,many,TGTGCCAGCAGCTGGGGACAGGGGGCAGCTGGAAACACCATATATTTT,CASSWGQGAAGNTIYF
15,TRBJ2-3,TRBD2,TRBV12-3/TRBV12-4,many,TGTGCCAGCAGTTTAACAGCGGGGGGCACAGATACGCAGTATTTT,CASSLTAGGTDTQYF
14,TRBJ2-3,.,TRBV12-3/TRBV12-4,many,TGTGCCAGCAGTTTAGGACCAGGTACAGATACGCAGTATTTT,CASSLGPGTDTQYF
14,TRBJ2-2,.,TRBV6-6,many,TGTGCCAGCAGTTCAGTTTGGAACACCGGGGAGCTGTTTTTT,CASSSVWNTGELFF
12,TRBJ1-2,.,TRBV12-3/TRBV12-4,many,TGTGCCAGCAGTAGGGGGGCGGGGGGCTACACCTTC,CASSRGAGGYTF
16,TRBJ2-3,TRBD2,TRBV29-1,many,TGCAGCGTTGATACCCGACTAGCCGCTCCTACAGATACGCAGTATTTT,CSVDTRLAAPTDTQYF
12,TRBJ1-6,.,TRBV3-1,.,TGTGCCAGCAGCCGCGCAGGGAGAGCCCTCCACTTT,CASSRAGRALHF
16,TRBJ2-3,TRBD2,TRBV24-1,many,TGTGCCACCAGTGACAACCTAGCGGGGGCAACAGATACGCAGTATTTT,CATSDNLAGATDTQYF
14,TRBJ2-3,.,TRBV12-3/TRBV12-4,many,TGTGCCAGCTTGGACGAGAGGTGGACAGATACGCAGTATTTT,CASLDERWTDTQYF
16,TRBJ1-2,TRBD1,TRBV6-1,few,TGTGCCAGCAGTAGATCAGACAGGGGCCTTCAAGGTGGCTACACCTTC,CASSRSDRGLQGGYTF
14,TRBJ2-1,TRBD2,TRBV6-2/TRBV6-3,.,TGTGCCAGCAGCAATGTAGGGACTAGCAATGAGCAGTTCTTC,CASSNVGTSNEQFF
14,TRBJ2-2,TRBD1,TRBV29-1,few,TGCAGCACTACGGGGACAGGGACCTACGGGGAGCTGTTTTTT,CSTTGTGTYGELFF
10,TRBJ2-1,.,TRBV12-3/TRBV12-4,many,TGTGCCAGCAGCGGTAATGAGCAGTTCTTC,CASSGNEQFF
14,TRBJ2-1,TRBD1,TRBV20-1,few,TGCAGTGCTAACTCCGGGACAGGGCGCGATGAGCAGTTCTTC,CSANSGTGRDEQFF
16,TRBJ2-3,TRBD2,TRBV4-3,many,TGCGCCAGCAGCCAAGATCCTAGCGGGAGCACAGATACGCAGTATTTT,CASSQDPSGSTDTQYF
11,TRBJ2-1,.,TRBV6-5,many,TGTGCCAGCAGCGGTGGCAATGAGCAGTTCTTC,CASSGGNEQFF
15,TRBJ2-2,TRBD2,TRBV30,many,TGTGCCTGGAGTGTACTAGCGGGGGCCACCGGGGAGCTGTTTTTT,CAWSVLAGATGELFF
15,TRBJ1-1,TRBD1,TRBV5-1,many,TGCGCCAGCAGCAAACGGACAGGGATGAACACTGAAGCTTTCTTT,CASSKRTGMNTEAFF
13,TRBJ1-5,TRBD1,TRBV5-6,.,TGTGCCAGCAGCCCAGTGACAGGGGAGCCCCAGCATTTT,CASSPVTGEPQHF
16,TRBJ1-6,.,TRBV5-1,.,TGCGCCAGCAAAGACGGCAAAGACATGCAAAATTCACCCCTCCACTTT,CASKDGKDMQNSPLHF
17,TRBJ1-4,.,TRBV6-5,few,TGTGCCAGCAGTCCCGAAGGACTGCAATCAACTAATGAAAAACTGTTTTTT,CASSPEGLQSTNEKLFF
15,TRBJ2-3,TRBD2,TRBV30,few,TGTGCCTGGACCCCGGGGGGGCTTCGCACAGATACGCAGTATTTT,CAWTPGGLRTDTQYF
16,TRBJ2-1,.,TRBV28,few,TGTGCCAGCAGTTTGACGGCTACGGGCTCCTACAATGAGCAGTTCTTC,CASSLTATGSYNEQFF
12,TRBJ1-1,TRBD1,TRBV18,many,TGTGCCAGCTCACCACAGGACAGGGAGGCTTTCTTT,CASSPQDREAFF
12,TRBJ2-7,.,TRBV7-2,.,TGTGCCAGCAGCCCCGAAGGTGCCGAGCAGTACTTC,CASSPEGAEQYF
12,TRBJ2-3,.,TRBV24-1,many,TGTGCCACCAGCCCCAGCACAGATACGCAGTATTTT,CATSPSTDTQYF
14,TRBJ2-7,TRBD1,TRBV7-9,.,TGTGCCAGCAGCCCAAGGGACAGGGGGAACGAGCAGTACTTC,CASSPRDRGNEQYF
15,TRBJ2-3,.,TRBV7-9,.,TGTGCCAGCAGCTTATCGTCGGAGCCCGGTCAGGCGCAGTATTTT,CASSLSSEPGQAQYF
16,TRBJ2-7,.,TRBV7-2,few,TGTGCCAGCAGCTTAAGGAGCGGGGACAGCTCCTACGAGCAGTACTTC,CASSLRSGDSSYEQYF
13,TRBJ2-1,.,TRBV6-5,.,TGTGCCAGCGGTCGGGGATCCTACAATGAGCAGTTCTTC,CASGRGSYNEQFF
13,TRBJ1-3,.,TRBV4-2,many,TGTGCCAGCAGCCAAGGGATCGAGGACACCATATATTTT,CASSQGIEDTIYF
18,TRBJ2-6,TRBD2,TRBV7-2,.,TGTGCCAGCAGCTTTCTAGCGGGGGGTTCGTCTGGGGCCAACGTCCTGACTTTC,CASSFLAGGSSGANVLTF
17,TRBJ1-1,TRBD1,TRBV27,many,TGTGCCAGCAGTCTTTCCGGGACAGGGATAATGAACACTGAAGCTTTCTTT,CASSLSGTGIMNTEAFF